This is a list of T cell receptor beta chains from one sample in a study of identical twins. MiXCR, run by TCRdb on the 5' RACE reads, gives a single entry per CDR3 protein. Of roughly 720,000 distinct CDR3 sequences listed, about 20% are singletons. These data were likewise used in another study, on T cells expressing NK-cell markers.

The sequenced material came from PBMCs. These receptors all come from a woman aged 18-29 years in good health. CDR3s include the opening cysteine and the closing phenylalanine or tryptophan. Fields, in order: D gene, clone size, J gene, V gene, CDR3 protein, CDR3 DNA. The D gene is left open where the match is weak. Not all rows give a size; the values are once, few, many and, for expanded clones, a class.

TRBD2 | few | TRBJ2-4 | TRBV12-5 | CASGTGGGNIQYF | TGTGCTAGTGGGACGGGAGGTGGAAACATTCAGTACTTC
TRBD2 | . | TRBJ2-1 | TRBV29-1 | CSVESSGGHSYNEQFF | TGCAGCGTTGAGAGTAGCGGGGGCCACTCCTACAATGAGCAGTTCTTC
TRBD1 | many | TRBJ1-5 | TRBV4-1 | CASSPLGQLPNQPQHF | TGCGCCAGCAGCCCCCTGGGACAGCTACCTAATCAGCCCCAGCATTTT
TRBD1 | . | TRBJ2-7 | TRBV27 | CASSKTGGRYEQYF | TGTGCCAGCAGTAAGACAGGGGGTCGCTACGAGCAGTACTTC
. | . | TRBJ1-1 | TRBV12-3/TRBV12-4 | CASSFRRYIDTEAFF | TGTGCCAGCAGTTTTCGGCGGTACATAGACACTGAAGCTTTCTTT
. | . | TRBJ2-1 | TRBV18 | CASSTSPGRDRNEQFF | TGTGCCAGCTCCACGTCCCCCGGGAGAGATCGCAATGAGCAGTTCTTC
TRBD2 | once | TRBJ2-1 | TRBV5-1 | CASSALAGGPSDEQFF | TGCGCCAGCAGCGCCTTAGCGGGAGGGCCTTCCGATGAGCAGTTCTTC
. | few | TRBJ2-5 | TRBV7-9 | CASSLISGGETQYF | TGTGCCAGCAGCTTGATCTCGGGTGGGGAGACCCAGTACTTC
. | . | TRBJ2-4 | TRBV11-2 | CASSFRVENIQYF | TGTGCCAGCAGCTTTCGGGTCGAAAACATTCAGTACTTC
TRBD2 | few | TRBJ2-1 | TRBV7-2 | CASSFNSGRAQNEQFF | TGTGCCAGCAGCTTCAATAGCGGGAGGGCCCAAAATGAGCAGTTCTTC
TRBD2 | . | TRBJ2-5 | TRBV5-1 | CASSRGGLAGGIQETQYF | TGCGCCAGCTCCCGCGGAGGACTAGCGGGGGGGATCCAAGAGACCCAGTACTTC
TRBD2 | . | TRBJ2-1 | TRBV20-1 | CSARASGGSGNEQFF | TGCAGTGCTAGGGCTAGCGGGGGGTCTGGCAATGAGCAGTTCTTC
. | few | TRBJ2-3 | TRBV20-1 | CSAEQPATDTQYF | TGCAGTGCTGAACAGCCAGCCACAGATACGCAGTATTTT
. | . | TRBJ2-1 | TRBV5-4 | CASSGLNDNEQFF | TGTGCCAGCAGTGGACTGAATGACAATGAGCAGTTCTTC
TRBD2 | few | TRBJ2-1 | TRBV20-1 | CSALAANYNEQFF | TGCAGTGCTCTAGCGGCAAACTACAATGAGCAGTTCTTC
TRBD2 | . | TRBJ2-1 | TRBV7-9 | CASRLAAFPDEQFF | TGTGCCAGTAGACTAGCGGCCTTTCCCGATGAGCAGTTCTTC
. | few | TRBJ1-4 | TRBV6-6 | CASSYSYEKLFF | TGTGCCAGCAGTTACTCCTATGAAAAACTGTTTTTT
. | few | TRBJ1-1 | TRBV3-1 | CASSHPNGGSPEAFF | TGTGCCAGCAGCCACCCTAACGGAGGCTCCCCTGAAGCTTTCTTT
. | few | TRBJ2-1 | TRBV6-1 | CASIGIYNEQFF | TGTGCCAGCATAGGGATCTACAATGAGCAGTTCTTC
. | many | TRBJ2-1 | TRBV10-2 | CASSPQTGYNEQFF | TGCGCCAGCAGTCCCCAGACAGGTTACAATGAGCAGTTCTTC
. | . | TRBJ2-5 | TRBV5-1 | CASSLRFRPSQETQYF | TGCGCCAGCAGCTTGAGGTTCAGGCCTTCCCAAGAGACCCAGTACTTC
. | few | TRBJ1-1 | TRBV6-1 | CASVLDGTNTEAFF | TGTGCCAGCGTCCTAGACGGAACGAACACTGAAGCTTTCTTT
TRBD1 | . | TRBJ2-3 | TRBV5-5 | CASSLGQGTATQYF | TGTGCCAGCAGCCTTGGACAGGGGACGGCTACGCAGTATTTT
. | few | TRBJ2-3 | TRBV12-3/TRBV12-4 | CASSRIAVRDTQYF | TGTGCCAGCAGTCGAATAGCGGTGCGGGATACGCAGTATTTT
TRBD1 | few | TRBJ2-2 | TRBV20-1 | CSARDPRQGNTGELFF | TGCAGTGCTAGAGATCCCCGACAGGGGAACACCGGGGAGCTGTTTTTT
. | . | TRBJ2-2 | TRBV9 | CASSVLGGTGELFF | TGTGCCAGCAGCGTTCTAGGAGGGACCGGGGAGCTGTTTTTT
. | . | TRBJ1-2 | TRBV10-1 | CASSETLGYGYTF | TGCGCCAGCAGTGAGACCTTGGGTTATGGCTACACCTTC
TRBD1 | few | TRBJ1-1 | TRBV20-1 | CSARVAGQGLNTEAFF | TGCAGTGCTAGAGTAGCGGGACAGGGCTTGAACACTGAAGCTTTCTTT
TRBD2 | . | TRBJ2-3 | TRBV4-3 | CASSQGGGRTDTQYF | TGCGCCAGCAGCCAGGGGGGAGGGAGAACAGATACGCAGTATTTT
TRBD2 | . | TRBJ2-1 | TRBV4-3 | CASSQDFMRREIGDEQFF | TGCGCCAGCAGCCAAGATTTCATGCGGCGGGAGATAGGTGATGAGCAGTTCTTC
. | few | TRBJ1-5 | TRBV20-1 | CSAFKRGGNQPQHF | TGCAGTGCTTTTAAACGTGGGGGCAATCAGCCCCAGCATTTT
TRBD1 | many | TRBJ2-2 | TRBV20-1 | CSAPRPQGAADTGELFF | TGCAGTGCGCCCCGGCCCCAGGGGGCAGCGGACACCGGGGAGCTGTTTTTT
. | few | TRBJ2-1 | TRBV12-3/TRBV12-4 | CASSLVVGGSYNEQFF | TGTGCCAGCAGTTTAGTGGTGGGAGGCTCCTACAATGAGCAGTTCTTC
. | few | TRBJ2-7 | TRBV5-1 | CASSPSTTGYEQYF | TGCGCCAGCAGCCCTTCAACTACCGGGTACGAGCAGTACTTC
. | . | TRBJ2-7 | TRBV14 | CASSSDSCCCF | TGTGCCAGCAGTTCGGACAGCTGCTGCTGCTTC
. | . | TRBJ2-7 | TRBV7-8 | CASTLGFWDEQYF | TGTGCCAGCACTCTCGGTTTCTGGGACGAGCAGTACTTC
. | . | TRBJ2-7 | TRBV6-2/TRBV6-3 | CASSYRGIAGYEQYF | TGTGCCAGCAGTTACAGGGGAATCGCAGGGTATGAGCAGTACTTC
TRBD1 | . | TRBJ1-5 | TRBV29-1 | CSVRTGNSNQPQHF | TGCAGCGTCCGGACAGGAAATAGCAATCAGCCCCAGCATTTT
TRBD2 | . | TRBJ2-7 | TRBV5-6 | CASSQGLAGSREQYF | TGTGCCAGCAGCCAGGGTCTAGCGGGAAGCAGAGAGCAGTACTTC
. | . | TRBJ2-1 | TRBV2 | CASNDPPGDEQFF | TGTGCCAGCAACGACCCCCCCGGCGATGAGCAGTTCTTC
. | few | TRBJ2-7 | TRBV12-3/TRBV12-4 | CASANRGDSYEQYF | TGTGCCAGCGCCAACAGAGGGGACTCCTACGAGCAGTACTTC
TRBD2 | . | TRBJ2-7 | TRBV18 | CASSPRGTSGRGEQYF | TGTGCCAGCTCACCACGAGGGACTAGCGGGAGAGGCGAGCAGTACTTC
. | few | TRBJ1-2 | TRBV10-2 | CASSESGHRSNYGYTF | TGCGCCAGCAGTGAGTCGGGGCACAGATCTAACTATGGCTACACCTTC
TRBD1 | many | TRBJ1-4 | TRBV5-1 | CASSLGQGNEKLFF | TGTGCCAGCAGCCTAGGACAGGGGAACGAAAAACTGTTTTTT
TRBD2 | . | TRBJ2-5 | TRBV3-1 | CASSQETSGEETQYF | TGTGCCAGCAGCCAAGAGACTAGCGGGGAAGAGACCCAGTACTTC
TRBD1 | . | TRBJ2-7 | TRBV12-3/TRBV12-4 | CASSSGQEVSYEQYF | TGTGCCAGCAGTTCCGGACAGGAGGTATCCTACGAGCAGTACTTC
TRBD2 | . | TRBJ2-3 | TRBV20-1 | CSARQPGTSGSTDTQYF | TGCAGTGCTAGACAACCGGGGACTAGCGGGAGCACAGATACGCAGTATTTT
. | many | TRBJ2-1 | TRBV20-1 | CSAPAAEGRIDEQFF | TGCAGTGCGCCCGCGGCGGAGGGCCGTATCGATGAGCAGTTCTTC
. | many | TRBJ1-1 | TRBV10-1 | CASSEQLNTEAFF | TGCGCCAGCAGTGAACAGTTGAACACTGAAGCTTTCTTT
. | few | TRBJ2-7 | TRBV12-3/TRBV12-4 | CASSLPSGRSRFLEQYF | TGTGCCAGCAGTTTACCGAGCGGCAGGTCCCGGTTTCTCGAGCAGTACTTC
. | . | TRBJ2-2 | TRBV6-1 | CASSVHGNTGELFF | TGTGCCAGCAGTGTTCACGGGAACACCGGGGAGCTGTTTTTT
TRBD2 | few | TRBJ2-5 | TRBV12-3/TRBV12-4 | CASSGLQRGGLETQYF | TGTGCCAGCAGTGGGCTACAGCGGGGGGGATTGGAGACCCAGTACTTC
TRBD1 | . | TRBJ1-2 | TRBV6-2/TRBV6-3 | CASSGGTANYGYTF | TGTGCCAGCAGTGGTGGGACAGCCAACTATGGCTACACCTTC
. | . | TRBJ1-2 | TRBV20-1 | CSARGEGRGYTF | TGCAGTGCTAGAGGGGAAGGTCGTGGCTACACCTTC
TRBD1 | . | TRBJ2-7 | TRBV5-1 | CASSAQGAAYEQYF | TGCGCCAGCAGCGCTCAGGGGGCTGCCTACGAGCAGTACTTC
TRBD1 | few | TRBJ2-2 | TRBV27 | CASSFQGAGELFF | TGTGCCAGCAGTTTTCAGGGGGCAGGGGAGCTGTTTTTT